The 25 T cell receptor beta chains below come from one sample, sequenced in a study of T cells after yellow fever vaccination. TCRdb called the 5' RACE reads again in MiXCR, with one record for every CDR3 protein. The sample contains a few hundred thousand distinct CDR3 sequences, 6.5% to 7.5% of which appear only once. Sequencing used CD4+ T cells sorted from PBMCs, obtained on the day of the yellow fever booster vaccination. These TCRs come from a man between 25 and 39 years old who received the YFV17D yellow fever vaccine.

This clonotype was observed a few times. The chain links TRBV7-2 to TRBJ2-2; D might be TRBD1 or TRBD2, each matching 6 bases. The CDR3 has 17 residues. Germline lookup yields CDR1 SGHTA and CDR2 FQGNSA. Trimming cost V 1 base and J 5 bases, with 17 bases left between them. CDR3 sequence (DNA): TGTGCCAGCAGCTTAGTAGGGGGGTCTAGCCGGACCGGGGAGCTGTTTTTT. Encoded protein: CASSLVGGSSRTGELFF.

This clonotype was detected many times. The J gene is TRBJ2-2, the V gene TRBV10-3, with unresolved D. The CDR3 contains 12 residues. Germline CDR1 reads ENHRY; CDR2 reads SYGVKD. V lost 11 bases and J lost 5, with 12 bases in between. The CDR3 spells CAAAAQTGELFF. The CDR3 DNA reads TGTGCCGCGGCGGCCCAAACCGGGGAGCTGTTTTTT.

This clonotype was detected many times. The chain uses TRBV7-8 and TRBJ1-1, with D maybe TRBD1 (6 bases). Per germline, CDR1 SGHVS and CDR2 FQNEAQ. Between the trimmed V and J ends, which lost 5 bases and 5 bases, there was a span of 18 bases. The CDR3 covers 15 residues. Here the CDR3 DNA reads TGTGCCAGCAGCAAAGACAGGCCCCCGGGTACTGAAGCTTTCTTT. It yields the protein CASSKDRPPGTEAFF.

This clonotype was counted at least ten times. The chain couples TRBV12-3 or TRBV12-4 to TRBJ2-2; the D gene is possibly TRBD2 (6 bases). Trimming removed 3 bases at V and 4 bases at J, with 15 bases between. The CDR3 spans 16 residues. The CDR3 nucleotides are TGTGCCAGCAGTTTGGGGACTGCCCGGGGCACCGGGGAGCTGTTTTTT. This translates into CASSLGTARGTGELFF.

This clonotype was observed a few times. The chain recombines TRBV5-1 with TRBJ2-7; 12 bases agree with TRBD2. This CDR3 region has 15 residues. The germline CDR1 and CDR2 sequences are SGHRS and YFSETQ. V lost 0 bases and J lost 4; bases outside the gene matches: 2. The CDR3 sequence is CASSLVTSGRYEQYF. In DNA, the CDR3 is TGCGCCAGCAGCTTGGTGACTAGCGGGAGATACGAGCAGTACTTC. Full variable domain (rest looked up from reference TRBV5-1 and TRBJ2-7): KAGVTQTPRYLIKTRGQQVTLSCSPISGHRSVSWYQQTPGQGLQFLFEYFSETQRNKGNFPGRFSGRQFSNSRSEMNVSTLELGDSALYLCASSLVTSGRYEQYFGPGTRLTVT.

This clonotype was seen ten or more times. The gene calls are TRBV20-1 and TRBJ2-3; D may be TRBD1 or TRBD2 (6 bases each). Germline loops: CDR1 DFQATT, CDR2 SNEGSKA (reference sequence). V was shortened by 2 bases and J by 4 bases, with 10 bases between the two germline ends. The CDR3 is 13 residues long. Written as DNA, the CDR3 is TGCAGTGCTAGACGGGGGCACGCAGATACGCAGTATTTT. It is translated as CSARRGHADTQYF.

There are a few counts of this clonotype. This chain joins TRBV10-1 and TRBJ2-7; TRBD2 might be the D (6 bases). The CDR3 has 14 amino acids. The V end was cut by 4 bases, the J end by 3 bases, with 13 bases between. Looked up from germline, CDR1 is WNHNN and CDR2 is SYGVQD (reference sequence). The CDR3 sequence: CASSGSTSRYEQYF. In DNA, the CDR3 is TGCGCCAGCAGTGGTTCGACTAGTCGCTACGAGCAGTACTTC.

The sample holds a few counts of this clonotype. The genes are TRBV6-5 and TRBJ2-5; no clear D. CDR3 length: 14 amino acids. The ends were cut back, 2 bases at V and 5 bases at J, with 12 bases in the middle. CDR1 and CDR2 from the germline V gene are MNHEY and SVGAGI. The CDR3 protein is CASSYGWVGETQYF. CDR3 nucleotide sequence: TGTGCCAGCAGTTACGGTTGGGTGGGGGAGACCCAGTACTTC.

This clonotype was counted at least ten times. The chain is built from TRBV20-1 and TRBJ2-1; D perhaps matches TRBD1 (6 bases). Germline loops: CDR1 DFQATT, CDR2 SNEGSKA (reference sequence). The CDR3 consists of 16 residues. Trimming removed 6 bases from V and 0 bases from J, with 18 bases in between. DNA for the CDR3: TGCAGTGCAGGGCAACTTAGGGGGAGCTCCTACAATGAGCAGTTCTTC. This gives the protein CSAGQLRGSSYNEQFF.

This clonotype was seen a few times. V usage is TRBV12-3 or TRBV12-4 and J usage is TRBJ1-2; 9 bases match TRBD1. The CDR3 covers 17 residues. The ends lost 7 bases at V and 6 bases at J; junction bases unmatched: 18. The CDR3: CASTPSGGVTGGNGYTF. The CDR3 bases are TGTGCCAGCACCCCTAGCGGGGGGGTGACAGGGGGGAATGGCTACACCTTC.

The chain joins TRBV30 to TRBJ2-7, with TRBD1 identical over 9 bases. The CDR3 runs to 15 residues. From germline, CDR1 is GTSNPN and CDR2 SVGIG (reference sequence). The J segment lost 4 bases and the V segment lost 5 bases, leaving 12 bases of the junction unmatched. The CDR3 nucleotides read TGTGCCTGGGAGAGGGGACAGGGAACTAGATACGAGCAGTACTTC. Translating gives CAWERGQGTRYEQYF.

The chain has TRBV20-1 and TRBJ2-3, with D perhaps TRBD1 (6 bases). The germline V and J ends were trimmed by 3 bases and 6 bases, with 13 bases remaining between them. Germline values: CDR1 DFQATT, CDR2 SNEGSKA (reference sequence). The CDR3 is 13 amino acids. Here the CDR3 reads CSASGGAGDTQYF. The CDR3 region has the DNA TGCAGTGCTAGTGGGGGCGCAGGGGATACGCAGTATTTT.

This clonotype has a handful of counts. The chain carries TRBV7-9 and TRBJ2-3, with TRBD1 matching over 8 bases. The CDR3 totals 14 residues. The J segment lost 1 base and the V segment lost 6 bases, leaving 3 bases of the junction unmatched. Germline V gives CDR1 SEHNR, CDR2 FQNEAQ (reference sequence). CDR3 nucleotides: TGTGCCAGCAGTGACAGGGGCGGCACAGATACGCAGTATTTT. Amino acids: CASSDRGGTDTQYF.

In this sample, this clonotype turned up a few times. The chain joins TRBV20-1 to TRBJ2-3; TRBD2 aligns across 7 bases. The J segment lost 5 bases and the V segment lost 0 bases, leaving 11 bases of the junction unmatched. CDR1 DFQATT and CDR2 SNEGSKA come from the germline V gene (reference sequence). This CDR3 comprises 16 residues. CDR3 nucleotide sequence: TGCAGTGCTAGAGATGCGCTAGCGGCTATAGGAGATACGCAGTATTTT. Translating it yields CSARDALAAIGDTQYF.

This clonotype was observed at least ten times. The chain recombines TRBV10-3 with TRBJ1-1; no clear D. Germline V gene data show CDR1 as ENHRY and CDR2 as SYGVKD. This CDR3 comprises 14 residues. The germline V and J ends were trimmed by 7 bases and 3 bases, with 15 bases remaining between them. CDR3 nucleotide sequence: TGTGCCATCAACTCGGGGAGATCGGACACTGAAGCTTTCTTT. This sequence encodes CAINSGRSDTEAFF.

This clonotype was observed at least ten times. The rearrangement uses TRBV18 and TRBJ1-4; D is ambiguous. The V gene lost 5 bases and the J gene lost 8 bases, with 15 bases spanning the gap. From germline, CDR1 is KGHSH and CDR2 LQKENI. CDR3 length equals 14 residues. The CDR3 coding sequence is TGTGCCAGCTCAACTTCTCCTGGACCAGAAAAACTGTTTTTT. Translated, it gives CASSTSPGPEKLFF.

This clonotype has just a few counts. J is TRBJ2-7 and V is TRBV9; 7 positions match TRBD2. V was pared by 0 bases and J by 1 base, with 4 bases of the junction left unmatched. Per the germline V gene, CDR1 is SGDLS and CDR2 is YYNGEE. This CDR3 contains 15 residues. CDR3 sequence reads: CASSVGISGSYEQYF. Here the CDR3 DNA reads TGTGCCAGCAGCGTAGGGATTAGCGGGTCCTACGAGCAGTACTTC.

This clonotype was observed at least ten times. This CDR3 is CSAKTGIYEQYF. DNA of the CDR3: TGCAGCGCAAAGACAGGCATCTACGAGCAGTACTTC. The chain couples TRBV29-1 to TRBJ2-7, with a weak D call TRBD1 (6 bases). The CDR3 sequence is 12 residues long. V lost 7 bases, J lost 3 bases, and 13 bases lay in between. Germline V gene sequence: CDR1 SQVTM, CDR2 ANQGSEA.

The chain couples TRBV7-2 to TRBJ2-5; 8 bases are shared with TRBD1. The CDR3 has 17 residues. Germline V gene lookup returns CDR1 SGHTA and CDR2 FQGNSA. The V and J ends lost 5 bases and 5 bases, in that order; junction bases with no gene match: 16. The CDR3 nucleotides are TGTGCCAGCAGCCCCGTTGGAGGGACAGGAGGGTTTGAGACCCAGTACTTC. This translates into CASSPVGGTGGFETQYF.

This clonotype was observed many times. The V gene is TRBV7-8, the J gene TRBJ2-2; D gene ambiguous. CDR3 length equals 12 residues. Trimming took off 1 base at V and 7 bases at J, with 4 bases between the two ends. CDR1 and CDR2 (germline): SGHVS, FQNEAQ. CDR3 loop: CASSLGVGELFF. The CDR3 DNA is TGTGCCAGCAGCTTAGGTGTCGGGGAGCTGTTTTTT.

This chain links TRBV12-5 with TRBJ2-1; D may be TRBD2 (6 bases). V was shortened by 2 bases and J by 2 bases, with 13 bases between the two germline ends. The CDR3 has 16 residues. The germline gives CDR1 LGHNT, CDR2 FRNRAP. The CDR3 nucleotides are TGTGCTAGTGGTTTGCCACGGGGGAAAACCTACAATGAGCAGTTCTTC. It specifies CASGLPRGKTYNEQFF.

The table lists this clonotype with many counts. The chain combines TRBV3-1 with TRBJ1-2; a possible D gene is TRBD1 (6 bases). The CDR3 has 14 residues. V lost 4 bases, J lost 2 bases, and 11 bases lay in between. The germline V gene has CDR1 LGHDT and CDR2 YNNKEL (reference sequence). CDR3 sequence (DNA): TGTGCCAGCAGCCGATCACAGGGAAACTATGGCTACACCTTC. Its translation: CASSRSQGNYGYTF.

The rearrangement links TRBV20-1 to TRBJ2-3; 12 bases fit TRBD2. CDR1 is DFQATT, CDR2 SNEGSKA, per germline (reference sequence). J gave up 3 bases and V 2 bases, and 6 bases lay outside the gene matches. There are 16 residues in the CDR3. The DNA for the CDR3 is TGCAGTGCTAGACCCCGTCTAGCGGGAGGGACAGATACGCAGTATTTT. It encodes CSARPRLAGGTDTQYF.

This clonotype was seen a few times. J is TRBJ2-1 and V is TRBV4-3; D unclear. The CDR3 length is 12 residues. V lost 5 bases to trimming and J lost 5 bases, with 7 bases between them. Per the germline V gene, CDR1 is LGHNA and CDR2 is YSLEER. The CDR3: CASSARNNEQFF. The CDR3 nucleotides read TGCGCCAGCAGCGCTAGGAACAATGAGCAGTTCTTC.

As concerns this clonotype: A much larger clonotype is one base distant, so this may be a read error. The chain employs TRBV7-6 and TRBJ2-1, with TRBD2 identical over 10 bases. The CDR3 is 14 residues long. Looked up from germline, CDR1 is SGHVS and CDR2 is FNYEAQ. V lost 5 bases and J lost 10; bases outside the gene matches: 8. The CDR3 region has the DNA TGTGCCAGCAGCCGGACCGGGACTAGCGTGGAGCAGTTCTTC. It encodes CASSRTGTSVEQFF.